This T cell receptor (beta chain) was documented in a study of molecular identifiers for immune sequencing clone quantification. Investigators produced naive CD8 libraries from 20,000 to 1,000,000 sorted cells, drawing on 10%, 30% or 50% RNA. Sorting captured naive CD8 T cells as CD8+CD4-CCR7+CD45RA+. TCRdb re-analysed the PCR reads in MiXCR, keeping a single row per CDR3 protein. The sample yields under 650,000 distinct CDR3 sequences, 20% seen once. The length of the CDR3 is 13 residues. The V gene's germline CDR1 is DFQATT and CDR2 SNEGSKA (reference sequence). The V end was cut by 7 bases, the J end by 2 bases, with 15 bases between. This clonotype was picked up a small number of times. The target antigen is unknown. Study-level points and caveats: Barcodes shared by identical TCR molecules could lead to underestimated sizes of highly expanded clones.

The rearrangement links TRBV20-1 to TRBJ2-7; D may be TRBD2 (5 bases). This clonotype was sampled from a human donor in good health. Some libraries in this study had Jurkat cell RNA spiked in. The material sequenced was naive CD8+ T cells from blood, with Jurkat cell RNA spiked in. As to subset: FACS-sorted CD8+CD4-CCR7+CD45RA+ naive T cells. The CDR3 loop reads CSVWEQEAYEQYF. In nucleotides, the CDR3 is TGCAGTGTTTGGGAGCAGGAGGCCTACGAGCAGTACTTC.